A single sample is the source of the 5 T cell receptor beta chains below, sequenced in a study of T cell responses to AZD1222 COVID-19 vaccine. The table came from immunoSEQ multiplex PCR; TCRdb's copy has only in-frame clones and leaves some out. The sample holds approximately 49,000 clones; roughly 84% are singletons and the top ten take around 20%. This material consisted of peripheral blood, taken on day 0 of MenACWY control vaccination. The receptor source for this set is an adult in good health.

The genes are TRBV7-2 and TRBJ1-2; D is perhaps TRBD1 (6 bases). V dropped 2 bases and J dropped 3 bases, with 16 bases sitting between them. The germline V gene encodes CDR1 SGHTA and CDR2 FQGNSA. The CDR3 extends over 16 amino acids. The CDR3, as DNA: TGTGCCAGCAGCTTAATGGGGGGCGCAGTGGACTATGGCTACACCTTC. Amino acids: CASSLMGGAVDYGYTF.

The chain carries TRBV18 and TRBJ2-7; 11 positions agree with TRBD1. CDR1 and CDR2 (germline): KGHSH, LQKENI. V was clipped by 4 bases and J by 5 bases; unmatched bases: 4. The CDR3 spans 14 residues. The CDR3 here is CASSLRTGGDEQYF. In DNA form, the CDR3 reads TGTGCCAGCTCACTTCGGACAGGGGGCGACGAGCAGTACTTC.

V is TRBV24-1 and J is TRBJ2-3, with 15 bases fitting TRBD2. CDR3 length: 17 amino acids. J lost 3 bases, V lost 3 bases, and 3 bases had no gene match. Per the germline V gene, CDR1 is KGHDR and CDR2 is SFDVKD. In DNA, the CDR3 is TGTGCCACCAGTGATCCCGGACTAGCGGGAGGGACAGATACGCAGTATTTT. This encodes CATSDPGLAGGTDTQYF.

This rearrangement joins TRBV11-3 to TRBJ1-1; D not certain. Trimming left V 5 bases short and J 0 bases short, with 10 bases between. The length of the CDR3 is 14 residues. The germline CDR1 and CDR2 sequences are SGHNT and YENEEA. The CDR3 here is CASSRDGVNTEAFF. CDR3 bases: TGTGCCAGCAGCCGTGACGGAGTGAACACTGAAGCTTTCTTT.

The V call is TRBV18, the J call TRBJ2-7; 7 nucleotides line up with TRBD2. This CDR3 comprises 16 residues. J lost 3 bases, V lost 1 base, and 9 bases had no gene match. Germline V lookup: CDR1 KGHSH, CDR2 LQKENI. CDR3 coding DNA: TGTGCCAGCTCACCACGGGAGGGCCTCAATTTCTACGAGCAGTACGTC. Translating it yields CASSPREGLNFYEQYV.